This TCR beta chain was identified in a study of graft-versus-host responses after intestinal transplantation. Across the whole study: Multivisceral, liver-intestinal, or isolated intestinal transplants were given to recipients.

Study-level points and caveats: Some GvH clones were seen earlier in gut or blood, suggesting intestinal origin. High graft-versus-host to host-versus-graft clonal ratios were found in allografts of patients who had graft-donor T cell macrochimerism.

The CDR3 consists of 19 residues. Germline V gene sequence: CDR1 SSHAT, CDR2 FNYEAQ (reference sequence). Produced via immunoSEQ multiplex PCR; TCRdb's table is partial and in-frame only. The profile shows tens of thousands of clones, around 92% of them singletons. Note on this clone: Antigen specificity is unknown. A junction end diverges from the germline sequence, so it may reflect a read error.

The rearrangement joins TRBV7-7 to TRBJ1-6; a possible D gene is TRBD1 (5 bases). The TCR sequence derives from a human donor who was the organ donor for an intestinal transplant. The sequencing used unstimulated CD4+ T cells sorted from spleen or lymph node cells, collected before transplant. Here the CDR3 reads CASSGPGQWRNSYNSPLHF. Here the CDR3 DNA reads TGTGCTAGCAGCGGGCCGGGGCAATGGAGGAACTCCTATAATTCACCCCTCCACTTT.